A selection of T cell receptor beta chains follows, all from one sample in a study of beta chain features in type 1 diabetes. Produced via immunoSEQ multiplex PCR; TCRdb's table is partial and in-frame only. The sample contains about 290,000 clones, about 7.8% of which appear only once. Sequencing was done on a sample of central memory CD4+ T cells from blood. These receptors originate from a woman under 30 in good health. CDR3s include the opening cysteine and the closing phenylalanine or tryptophan. D genes are given only for firm matches. Expanded clones get a size class; other rows say once, few or many, or leave the size out.

D gene: TRBD2; J gene: TRBJ2-3; clone size: -; V gene: TRBV25-1; CDR3 DNA: TGTGCCAGCAGTGGGGCTAGCGGGAGGGATACGCAGTATTTT; CDR3 protein: CASSGASGRDTQYF
D gene: TRBD2; J gene: TRBJ2-1; clone size: few; V gene: TRBV5-6; CDR3 DNA: TGTGCCAGCAGCGGAACCGGGACTAGCGGATACAATGAGCAGTTCTTC; CDR3 protein: CASSGTGTSGYNEQFF
D gene: TRBD1; J gene: TRBJ2-3; clone size: -; V gene: TRBV9; CDR3 DNA: TGTGCCAGCAGCCCGTCCTCGGGACAGGAGACAGATACGCAGTATTTT; CDR3 protein: CASSPSSGQETDTQYF
D gene: -; J gene: TRBJ2-7; clone size: many; V gene: TRBV14; CDR3 DNA: TGTGCCAGCAGCCTAGGGTTCCTGGAGTTCGGCGAGCAGTACTTC; CDR3 protein: CASSLGFLEFGEQYF
D gene: -; J gene: TRBJ1-4; clone size: -; V gene: TRBV30; CDR3 DNA: TGTGCCTTGGAAGGCGGGGCCCGGGAAAAACTGTTTTTT; CDR3 protein: CALEGGAREKLFF
D gene: -; J gene: TRBJ2-3; clone size: -; V gene: TRBV5-1; CDR3 DNA: TGCGCCAGCAGCTTGGATTCGGGGGTTGGGACAGATACGCAGTATTTT; CDR3 protein: CASSLDSGVGTDTQYF
D gene: -; J gene: TRBJ1-1; clone size: few; V gene: TRBV28; CDR3 DNA: TGTGCCAGCAGGGGGAGCGGGTCCGGCAACACTGAAGCTTTCTTT; CDR3 protein: CASRGSGSGNTEAFF
D gene: -; J gene: TRBJ1-5; clone size: few; V gene: TRBV19; CDR3 DNA: TGTGCCAGCGCGAGGGACCGACAGATCCCGGGGCCCCAGCATTTT; CDR3 protein: CASARDRQIPGPQHF
D gene: TRBD1; J gene: TRBJ2-6; clone size: few; V gene: TRBV7-8; CDR3 DNA: TGTGCCAGCAGGGACAGGGGGCGGTCGGGGGCCAACGTCCTGACTTTC; CDR3 protein: CASRDRGRSGANVLTF
D gene: TRBD1; J gene: TRBJ1-2; clone size: -; V gene: TRBV4-1; CDR3 DNA: TGCGCCAGCAGCCAAGGAGGCGGACAGGCGATATCCTACACCTTC; CDR3 protein: CASSQGGGQAISYTF
D gene: -; J gene: TRBJ1-1; clone size: -; V gene: TRBV28; CDR3 DNA: TGTGCCAGCAGTCCCAGGGGCCAGGGCGGTACTGAAGCTTTCTTT; CDR3 protein: CASSPRGQGGTEAFF
D gene: -; J gene: TRBJ2-5; clone size: -; V gene: TRBV30; CDR3 DNA: TGTGCCTGGACTGGGTCGGCCCGGGAGACCCAGTACTTC; CDR3 protein: CAWTGSARETQYF
D gene: -; J gene: TRBJ2-2; clone size: few; V gene: TRBV6-1; CDR3 DNA: TGTGCCAGCAGCCGGGACGTCGGCACCGGGGAGCTGTTTTTT; CDR3 protein: CASSRDVGTGELFF
D gene: TRBD2; J gene: TRBJ2-3; clone size: few; V gene: TRBV5-4; CDR3 DNA: TGCGCCAGCAGCCAAGATGTGGCGGGAGGGAAAGATACGCAGTATTTT; CDR3 protein: CASSQDVAGGKDTQYF
D gene: TRBD1; J gene: TRBJ2-2; clone size: many; V gene: TRBV7-9; CDR3 DNA: TGTGCCAGCAGCCCCCGACAGGGATTGATTTGGGAGCTGTTTTTT; CDR3 protein: CASSPRQGLIWELFF
D gene: TRBD2; J gene: TRBJ2-7; clone size: -; V gene: TRBV2; CDR3 DNA: TGTGCCAGCCAAGTACTAGCGGGAGGGTACGAGCAGTACTTC; CDR3 protein: CASQVLAGGYEQYF
D gene: TRBD1; J gene: TRBJ1-6; clone size: -; V gene: TRBV6-5; CDR3 DNA: TGTGCCAGCAGTTCCGCAGGGACAGGGGATAATTCACCCCTCCACTTT; CDR3 protein: CASSSAGTGDNSPLHF
D gene: TRBD1; J gene: TRBJ2-5; clone size: many; V gene: TRBV14; CDR3 DNA: TGTGCCAGCAGCTCACTGACAGGGATTATGGCGGAGACCCAGTACTTC; CDR3 protein: CASSSLTGIMAETQYF
D gene: TRBD1; J gene: TRBJ1-2; clone size: -; V gene: TRBV29-1; CDR3 DNA: TGCAGCGTTCGGGGTAGGCCGGGACAGGGGGAATTAGGAGGCTACACCTTC; CDR3 protein: CSVRGRPGQGELGGYTF
D gene: -; J gene: TRBJ2-1; clone size: -; V gene: TRBV11-3; CDR3 DNA: TGTGCCAGCAGCTCCCAGACGGGGATGAGATACAATGAGCAGTTCTTC; CDR3 protein: CASSSQTGMRYNEQFF
D gene: TRBD1; J gene: TRBJ1-5; clone size: many; V gene: TRBV19; CDR3 DNA: TGTGCCAGTAGTTCCCGGACAGGGGAACAGCCCCAGCATTTT; CDR3 protein: CASSSRTGEQPQHF
D gene: -; J gene: TRBJ2-1; clone size: -; V gene: TRBV5-4; CDR3 DNA: TGTGCCAGCAGCTTGGCTTCAAGTCCAAACAATGAGCAGTTCTTC; CDR3 protein: CASSLASSPNNEQFF
D gene: -; J gene: TRBJ2-7; clone size: many; V gene: TRBV10-3; CDR3 DNA: TGTGCCATCAGCGAAAGGTACGAGCAGTACTTC; CDR3 protein: CAISERYEQYF
D gene: -; J gene: TRBJ2-1; clone size: few; V gene: TRBV25-1; CDR3 DNA: TGTGCCAGCAGTGAAGTTGAGCGGAGTTCCCACAATGAGCAGTTCTTC; CDR3 protein: CASSEVERSSHNEQFF
D gene: TRBD2; J gene: TRBJ2-3; clone size: many; V gene: TRBV5-6; CDR3 DNA: TGTGCCAGCAGCTTGTCACTAGCGGGAACAGATACGCAGTATTTT; CDR3 protein: CASSLSLAGTDTQYF
D gene: -; J gene: TRBJ2-4; clone size: few; V gene: TRBV4-3; CDR3 DNA: TGCGCCAGCAGCCAAGATCCTAACGGAGTTGTAAACATTCAGTACTTC; CDR3 protein: CASSQDPNGVVNIQYF
D gene: -; J gene: TRBJ1-5; clone size: once; V gene: TRBV5-1; CDR3 DNA: TGCGCCAGCAGCCCGGAGGGCAATCAGCCCCAGCATTTT; CDR3 protein: CASSPEGNQPQHF
D gene: TRBD1; J gene: TRBJ2-5; clone size: few; V gene: TRBV18; CDR3 DNA: TGTGCCAGCGGTGAGACCGGGACAGGGGCAGAGACCCAGTACTTC; CDR3 protein: CASGETGTGAETQYF
D gene: -; J gene: TRBJ2-4; clone size: many; V gene: TRBV15; CDR3 DNA: TGTGCCACCAGCAGAGATGGTGGAGGGGGCCCCAAAAACATTCAGTACTTC; CDR3 protein: CATSRDGGGGPKNIQYF
D gene: -; J gene: TRBJ2-3; clone size: -; V gene: TRBV7-9; CDR3 DNA: TGTGCCAGCAGTTCCGGGATAAGCGGTACAGATACGCAGTATTTT; CDR3 protein: CASSSGISGTDTQYF
D gene: -; J gene: TRBJ2-5; clone size: few; V gene: TRBV7-2; CDR3 DNA: TGTGCCAGCAGCTTAGCCTTAGGCGGGGCCCAAGAGACCCAGTACTTC; CDR3 protein: CASSLALGGAQETQYF
D gene: -; J gene: TRBJ2-5; clone size: -; V gene: TRBV9; CDR3 DNA: TGTGCCAGCAGCCCTCCCGGGGGGCGGTGGGAGACCCAGTACTTC; CDR3 protein: CASSPPGGRWETQYF
D gene: -; J gene: TRBJ2-2; clone size: many; V gene: TRBV7-9; CDR3 DNA: TGTGCCAGCAGCTTTGGCTTCACCGGGGAGCTGTTTTTT; CDR3 protein: CASSFGFTGELFF
D gene: -; J gene: TRBJ1-4; clone size: few; V gene: TRBV6-5; CDR3 DNA: TGTGCCAGCAGTTACTCTCCACAGGCCCAAAATGAAAAACTGTTTTTT; CDR3 protein: CASSYSPQAQNEKLFF
D gene: -; J gene: TRBJ1-2; clone size: few; V gene: TRBV28; CDR3 DNA: TGTGCCAGCAGGGAAGTACAGAGGGAGGGCTACACCTTC; CDR3 protein: CASREVQREGYTF
D gene: -; J gene: TRBJ2-7; clone size: once; V gene: TRBV30; CDR3 DNA: TGTGCCTGGAGTGGGGTCTCAGGGCTCGAGCAGTACTTC; CDR3 protein: CAWSGVSGLEQYF
D gene: -; J gene: TRBJ1-2; clone size: many; V gene: TRBV7-8; CDR3 DNA: TGTGCCAGCAGCGCTAAGGGGTTTAAGCTATATGGCTACACCTTC; CDR3 protein: CASSAKGFKLYGYTF
D gene: -; J gene: TRBJ2-6; clone size: -; V gene: TRBV7-2; CDR3 DNA: TGTGCCAGCAGCTTAGTCCCAGGGACTGGGGCCAACGTCCTGACTTTC; CDR3 protein: CASSLVPGTGANVLTF
D gene: -; J gene: TRBJ2-5; clone size: -; V gene: TRBV29-1; CDR3 DNA: TGCAGCGGATATACAGGGCGGGAGACCCAGTACTTC; CDR3 protein: CSGYTGRETQYF
D gene: -; J gene: TRBJ2-7; clone size: -; V gene: TRBV6-1; CDR3 DNA: TGTGCCAGCACCTTGTTGGGTCATATATCCTACGAGCAGTACTTC; CDR3 protein: CASTLLGHISYEQYF
D gene: -; J gene: TRBJ1-4; clone size: once; V gene: TRBV9; CDR3 DNA: TGTGCCAGCAGCGTAGGTGGAGGGTTTAATGAAAAACTGTTTTTT; CDR3 protein: CASSVGGGFNEKLFF
D gene: -; J gene: TRBJ2-3; clone size: many; V gene: TRBV6-4; CDR3 DNA: TGTGCCAGGTTCCTAGATACGCAGTATTTT; CDR3 protein: CARFLDTQYF
D gene: -; J gene: TRBJ1-2; clone size: -; V gene: TRBV28; CDR3 DNA: TGTGCCAGCAGTCCCCGAGGACGGGCGTATGGCTACACCTTC; CDR3 protein: CASSPRGRAYGYTF
D gene: TRBD1; J gene: TRBJ1-5; clone size: many; V gene: TRBV28; CDR3 DNA: TGTGCCAGCAGGGGTTACAGGGGGCAACAGCCCCAGCATTTT; CDR3 protein: CASRGYRGQQPQHF
D gene: TRBD1; J gene: TRBJ2-1; clone size: -; V gene: TRBV7-6; CDR3 DNA: TGTGCCAGCAGCGTCGACAGGGGCAGGGAGCAGTTCTTC; CDR3 protein: CASSVDRGREQFF
D gene: -; J gene: TRBJ1-1; clone size: -; V gene: TRBV30; CDR3 DNA: TGTGCCTGGAGCCAAGGGGGCACTGAAGCTTTCTTT; CDR3 protein: CAWSQGGTEAFF
D gene: TRBD1; J gene: TRBJ1-2; clone size: -; V gene: TRBV2; CDR3 DNA: TGTGCCAGCACCTCAGACAGGGTCGGGTATGGCTACACCTTC; CDR3 protein: CASTSDRVGYGYTF
D gene: TRBD1; J gene: TRBJ1-3; clone size: many; V gene: TRBV19; CDR3 DNA: TGTGCCAGTAGTACTCTACAGGGGAAGGTTGGAAACACCATATATTTT; CDR3 protein: CASSTLQGKVGNTIYF
D gene: -; J gene: TRBJ2-3; clone size: -; V gene: TRBV28; CDR3 DNA: TGTGCCAGCAGTCTCTCCACAGATACGCAGTATTTT; CDR3 protein: CASSLSTDTQYF
D gene: -; J gene: TRBJ2-3; clone size: many; V gene: TRBV18; CDR3 DNA: TGTGCCAGCTCACCACGGGGGACAGATACGCAGTATTTT; CDR3 protein: CASSPRGTDTQYF
D gene: TRBD2; J gene: TRBJ2-3; clone size: -; V gene: TRBV6-5; CDR3 DNA: TGTGCCAGCAGTCACTACGGGACTAGCGGAGATACGCAGTATTTT; CDR3 protein: CASSHYGTSGDTQYF
D gene: -; J gene: TRBJ1-1; clone size: -; V gene: TRBV25-1; CDR3 DNA: TGTGCCAGCAGTCCGCTGGGAGAGAACACTGAAGCTTTCTTT; CDR3 protein: CASSPLGENTEAFF
D gene: TRBD1; J gene: TRBJ2-1; clone size: many; V gene: TRBV14; CDR3 DNA: TGTGCCAGCAGCCCAATGTCTGGGACAGGGGGCAATGAGCAGTTCTTC; CDR3 protein: CASSPMSGTGGNEQFF